This is a list of T cell receptor beta chains from one sample in a study of T cells in Graves' hyperthyroidism and ophthalmopathy. TCRdb fed the multiplex PCR reads into MiXCR, producing one record per CDR3 protein. The sample consists of 250,000 or so distinct CDR3 sequences, around 15% of them appearing once. Sequencing used blood. The receptors stem from a woman aged 50 to 65 with Graves' hyperthyroidism that later progressed to Graves' ophthalmopathy. CDR3s include the opening cysteine and the closing phenylalanine or tryptophan. D genes are given only for firm matches. Where a row states a size, it is once, few, many or the class of an expanded clone; other rows omit it.

D gene: .
J gene: TRBJ1-6
V gene: TRBV28
clone size: many
CDR3 length: 16
CDR3 DNA: TGTGCCAGCACCCAAGGGGCGGCACCCTATAATTCACCCCTCCACTTT
CDR3 protein: CASTQGAAPYNSPLHF

D gene: .
J gene: TRBJ1-3
V gene: TRBV7-8
clone size: many
CDR3 length: 14
CDR3 DNA: TGTGCCAGCAGCCAGAGGGGGTCTGGAAACACCATATATTTT
CDR3 protein: CASSQRGSGNTIYF

D gene: .
J gene: TRBJ1-1
V gene: TRBV5-5
clone size: .
CDR3 length: 12
CDR3 DNA: TGTGCCAGCAGCTCCCCGAGCACTGAAGCTTTCTTT
CDR3 protein: CASSSPSTEAFF

D gene: .
J gene: TRBJ1-3
V gene: TRBV28
clone size: many
CDR3 length: 14
CDR3 DNA: TGTGCCAGCAGTTTAGGGCGCAGGTCCAACACCATATATTTT
CDR3 protein: CASSLGRRSNTIYF

D gene: .
J gene: TRBJ2-3
V gene: TRBV11-2
clone size: many
CDR3 length: 14
CDR3 DNA: TGTGCCAGCAGCTTAGATCCGTCGGAAGATACGCAGTATTTT
CDR3 protein: CASSLDPSEDTQYF

D gene: TRBD2
J gene: TRBJ2-7
V gene: TRBV12-3/TRBV12-4
clone size: many
CDR3 length: 16
CDR3 DNA: TGTGCCAGCAGTTTATGGGGGGGGGTTACCTCCTACGAGCAGTACTTC
CDR3 protein: CASSLWGGVTSYEQYF

D gene: .
J gene: TRBJ1-2
V gene: TRBV5-1
clone size: .
CDR3 length: 15
CDR3 DNA: TGCGCCAGCAGCGAGCTTCCGGAACAGGTGCATGGCTACACCTTC
CDR3 protein: CASSELPEQVHGYTF

D gene: .
J gene: TRBJ1-1
V gene: TRBV18
clone size: many
CDR3 length: 14
CDR3 DNA: TGTGCCAGCTCACCGTTGGCAGGGTCCCCTGAAGCTTTCTTT
CDR3 protein: CASSPLAGSPEAFF

D gene: .
J gene: TRBJ2-7
V gene: TRBV25-1
clone size: many
CDR3 length: 18
CDR3 DNA: TGTGCCAGCAGTGAAGGTGGGGGGGCGCTGGGGGGAACCTACGAGCAGTACTTC
CDR3 protein: CASSEGGGALGGTYEQYF

D gene: TRBD2
J gene: TRBJ2-6
V gene: TRBV3-1
clone size: many
CDR3 length: 17
CDR3 DNA: TGTGCCAGCAGCCAAGGGCTAGCGGGAGATGGGGCCAACGTCCTGACTTTC
CDR3 protein: CASSQGLAGDGANVLTF

D gene: .
J gene: TRBJ1-1
V gene: TRBV4-2
clone size: few
CDR3 length: 16
CDR3 DNA: TGTGCCAGCAGCCCCGGACAGCCAAACATGAACACTGAAGCTTTCTTT
CDR3 protein: CASSPGQPNMNTEAFF

D gene: .
J gene: TRBJ1-6
V gene: TRBV20-1
clone size: many
CDR3 length: 15
CDR3 DNA: TGCAGTGCTACGAGGCAGGGTGTCTATAATTCACCCCTCCACTTT
CDR3 protein: CSATRQGVYNSPLHF

D gene: TRBD1
J gene: TRBJ1-2
V gene: TRBV5-4
clone size: .
CDR3 length: 11
CDR3 DNA: TGTGCCAGCAGCCAGACAGGGTCCTACACCTTC
CDR3 protein: CASSQTGSYTF

D gene: .
J gene: TRBJ2-3
V gene: TRBV28
clone size: many
CDR3 length: 14
CDR3 DNA: TGTGCCAGCAGTCATGACTTTGCTTCAGATACGCAGTATTTT
CDR3 protein: CASSHDFASDTQYF

D gene: .
J gene: TRBJ2-7
V gene: TRBV20-1
clone size: many
CDR3 length: 12
CDR3 DNA: TGCAGTGCTGCCTCTCGGGCGGGGGAGCAGTACTTC
CDR3 protein: CSAASRAGEQYF

D gene: .
J gene: TRBJ1-1
V gene: TRBV30
clone size: .
CDR3 length: 9
CDR3 DNA: TGTGCCTGGAGAGCTCGAGCTTTCTTT
CDR3 protein: CAWRARAFF

D gene: TRBD1
J gene: TRBJ1-5
V gene: TRBV7-8
clone size: many
CDR3 length: 15
CDR3 DNA: TGTGCCAGCAAGGATGACAGGGGGCTGGATCAGCCCCAGCATTTT
CDR3 protein: CASKDDRGLDQPQHF

D gene: .
J gene: TRBJ2-1
V gene: TRBV4-1
clone size: .
CDR3 length: 20
CDR3 DNA: TGCGCCAGCAGCCAAGCCCACGGGGACAATACGGGACTACTCTACAATGAGCAGTTCTTC
CDR3 protein: CASSQAHGDNTGLLYNEQFF

D gene: .
J gene: TRBJ1-2
V gene: TRBV20-1
clone size: many
CDR3 length: 15
CDR3 DNA: TGCAGTGCGCTTAGGACGGTCACCACTAACTATGGCTACACCTTC
CDR3 protein: CSALRTVTTNYGYTF

D gene: .
J gene: TRBJ2-7
V gene: TRBV6-1
clone size: .
CDR3 length: 12
CDR3 DNA: TGTGCCAGCAACACAGGACCCTACGAGCAGTACTTC
CDR3 protein: CASNTGPYEQYF

D gene: .
J gene: TRBJ1-2
V gene: TRBV7-9
clone size: few
CDR3 length: 13
CDR3 DNA: TGTGCCAGCAGCCTTATAGGGGCTTATGGCTACACCTTC
CDR3 protein: CASSLIGAYGYTF

D gene: TRBD2
J gene: TRBJ2-1
V gene: TRBV5-8
clone size: many
CDR3 length: 15
CDR3 DNA: TGTGCCAGCAGTCGTACCGGGACTAGCTGGAATGAGCAGTTCTTC
CDR3 protein: CASSRTGTSWNEQFF

D gene: .
J gene: TRBJ2-7
V gene: TRBV20-1
clone size: many
CDR3 length: 13
CDR3 DNA: TGCAGTGCTAGGAACGGGGCCCAAATCGAGCAGTACTTC
CDR3 protein: CSARNGAQIEQYF

D gene: .
J gene: TRBJ2-2
V gene: TRBV6-1
clone size: .
CDR3 length: 16
CDR3 DNA: TGTGCCAGCAGCCCCCTCGGGCGGCGCCCTACCGGGGAGCTGTTTTTT
CDR3 protein: CASSPLGRRPTGELFF

D gene: TRBD1
J gene: TRBJ2-1
V gene: TRBV7-3
clone size: .
CDR3 length: 19
CDR3 DNA: TGTGCCAGCAGCTTAAGACATCTTCTAGGACAGGGATACTACAATGAGCAGTTCTTC
CDR3 protein: CASSLRHLLGQGYYNEQFF

D gene: .
J gene: TRBJ1-1
V gene: TRBV7-3
clone size: .
CDR3 length: 14
CDR3 DNA: TGTGCCAGCACGTCTGGGCAGGGCGGGACTGAAGCTTTCTTT
CDR3 protein: CASTSGQGGTEAFF

D gene: .
J gene: TRBJ1-2
V gene: TRBV19
clone size: few
CDR3 length: 12
CDR3 DNA: TGTGCCAGTAGGGCATTCGACTATGGCTACACCTTC
CDR3 protein: CASRAFDYGYTF

D gene: .
J gene: TRBJ2-1
V gene: TRBV7-8
clone size: many
CDR3 length: 14
CDR3 DNA: TGTGCCAGCAGCTTATATTGGGCGAGCAATGAGCAGTTCTTC
CDR3 protein: CASSLYWASNEQFF

D gene: .
J gene: TRBJ2-4
V gene: TRBV5-1
clone size: many
CDR3 length: 15
CDR3 DNA: TGCGCCAGCAGCCTGGGCTGGAGGTCCAAAAACATTCAGTACTTC
CDR3 protein: CASSLGWRSKNIQYF

D gene: .
J gene: TRBJ2-1
V gene: TRBV20-1
clone size: .
CDR3 length: 17
CDR3 DNA: TGCAGTGCTAGATCTACGGAGGGAGGTCAAACCTACAATGAGCAGTTCTTC
CDR3 protein: CSARSTEGGQTYNEQFF

D gene: TRBD1
J gene: TRBJ2-7
V gene: TRBV7-9
clone size: many
CDR3 length: 19
CDR3 DNA: TGTGCCAGCAGCTCTCGACAGGGTCGTACTTCCTCGAGCTCCTACGAGCAGTACTTC
CDR3 protein: CASSSRQGRTSSSSYEQYF

D gene: TRBD2
J gene: TRBJ2-2
V gene: TRBV15
clone size: .
CDR3 length: 17
CDR3 DNA: TGTGCCACCAGCAGAGGACGTGGACTAGCGGGTGGGGGGGAGCTGTTTTTT
CDR3 protein: CATSRGRGLAGGGELFF

D gene: TRBD2
J gene: TRBJ2-1
V gene: TRBV9
clone size: .
CDR3 length: 16
CDR3 DNA: TGTGCCAGCAGCGGGACTAGCGGGAGTGACGACAATGAGCAGTTCTTC
CDR3 protein: CASSGTSGSDDNEQFF

D gene: .
J gene: TRBJ2-1
V gene: TRBV7-9
clone size: many
CDR3 length: 14
CDR3 DNA: TGTGCCAGCAAGTTGGGGGCCAACAAGAATGAGCAGTTCTTC
CDR3 protein: CASKLGANKNEQFF

D gene: .
J gene: TRBJ2-1
V gene: TRBV7-9
clone size: .
CDR3 length: 16
CDR3 DNA: TGTGCCAGCAGCTTGGGACTGCTGAGCTCCTACAATGAGCAGTTCTTC
CDR3 protein: CASSLGLLSSYNEQFF

D gene: .
J gene: TRBJ1-5
V gene: TRBV9
clone size: few
CDR3 length: 15
CDR3 DNA: TGTGCCAGCAGCGTAGGAAGCACTAGCAATCAGCCTCAGCATTTT
CDR3 protein: CASSVGSTSNQPQHF

D gene: .
J gene: TRBJ1-5
V gene: TRBV12-3/TRBV12-4
clone size: few
CDR3 length: 13
CDR3 DNA: TGTGCCAGCAGCCCTGGGAATAGTCAGCCCCAGCATTTT
CDR3 protein: CASSPGNSQPQHF

D gene: .
J gene: TRBJ2-3
V gene: TRBV9
clone size: many
CDR3 length: 13
CDR3 DNA: TGTGCCAGCAGTGGAGGGGGGGCAGATACGCAGTATTTT
CDR3 protein: CASSGGGADTQYF

D gene: TRBD1
J gene: TRBJ2-5
V gene: TRBV30
clone size: .
CDR3 length: 14
CDR3 DNA: TGTGCCTGGAGTCATACAGGGGGGATGGAGACCCAGTACTTC
CDR3 protein: CAWSHTGGMETQYF

D gene: .
J gene: TRBJ1-5
V gene: TRBV3-1
clone size: few
CDR3 length: 15
CDR3 DNA: TGTGCCAGCAGCCAAGTTCACAGTTTCAATCAGCCCCAGCATTTT
CDR3 protein: CASSQVHSFNQPQHF

D gene: TRBD1
J gene: TRBJ1-5
V gene: TRBV6-5
clone size: .
CDR3 length: 14
CDR3 DNA: TGTGCCAGCAGTTCCCAGGGGGCAAATCAGCCCCAGCATTTT
CDR3 protein: CASSSQGANQPQHF

D gene: TRBD2
J gene: TRBJ2-5
V gene: TRBV7-8
clone size: many
CDR3 length: 15
CDR3 DNA: TGTGCCAGCAGCTTTGAGCGGGAGGGCCAAGAGACCCAGTACTTC
CDR3 protein: CASSFEREGQETQYF

D gene: .
J gene: TRBJ2-5
V gene: TRBV20-1
clone size: many
CDR3 length: 14
CDR3 DNA: TGCAGTGCTAGGTTGGGTTCATCGGTGGAGACCCAGTACTTC
CDR3 protein: CSARLGSSVETQYF

D gene: .
J gene: TRBJ1-6
V gene: TRBV7-2
clone size: many
CDR3 length: 14
CDR3 DNA: TGTGCCAGCAGCTTATCTCCTAGGGGTTCACCCCTCCACTTT
CDR3 protein: CASSLSPRGSPLHF

D gene: TRBD2
J gene: TRBJ2-1
V gene: TRBV27
clone size: .
CDR3 length: 14
CDR3 DNA: TGTGCCAGCATTCGAGCGGGAGTCTACAATGAGCAGTTCTTC
CDR3 protein: CASIRAGVYNEQFF

D gene: TRBD2
J gene: TRBJ2-1
V gene: TRBV18
clone size: .
CDR3 length: 15
CDR3 DNA: TGTGCCAGCTCACCGATACTAGCGGGGGGCAATGAGCAGTTCTTC
CDR3 protein: CASSPILAGGNEQFF

D gene: TRBD1
J gene: TRBJ1-5
V gene: TRBV14
clone size: few
CDR3 length: 17
CDR3 DNA: TGTGCCAGCAGCCAAGTAACAGGGGGCAGAGGCAATCAGCCCCAGCATTTT
CDR3 protein: CASSQVTGGRGNQPQHF